This TCR beta chain was identified in a study of shared clonotypes between healthy human individuals. A remark on this clone: What it binds is unknown.

Sequenced by immunoSEQ multiplex PCR; TCRdb stores in-frame clones only, minus some. The repertoire holds about 2.2 million clones, with around 95% as singletons. The CDR3 has 14 amino acids. V shed 4 bases and J shed 1 base, with 8 bases lying between them. Germline CDR1 is WSHSY and CDR2 is SAAADI. Study conclusions and caveats: Only blood samples were collected, and tissue repertoires likely differ.

Terminally differentiated effector memory CD45RA+ cells were left out of the naive CD8 fraction, which was CD45RO-negative and positively selected for CCR7. This TCR came from a man younger than 35 in good health. Some clones in this sample may be carry-over from other donors' samples. The V and J genes are TRBV10-2 and TRBJ2-1, with D perhaps matching TRBD1 (5 bases). Sequencing input: naive CD8+ T cells from PBMCs. The CDR3: CASSGAGSYNEQFF. CDR3 coding DNA: TGCGCCAGCAGTGGGGCAGGGTCCTACAATGAGCAGTTCTTC.